This T cell receptor (beta chain) was profiled in a study of blood T cell repertoires in COVID-19. Turning to the study itself: The United States, Italy and Spain supplied acute and convalescent COVID-19 samples. The analysed material was cDNA or gDNA that came from T cells, B-cell-depleted T cells, or PBMCs.

Across about two dozen US areas, participants ranged in age from about 18 to 90 years. The CDR3 extends over 16 amino acids. The V and J ends lost 4 bases and 0 bases respectively, with 13 bases between them. CDR1 is MNHEY and CDR2 is SMNVEV in the germline V gene (reference sequence). Assay: immunoSEQ multiplex PCR; the TCRdb copy retains only in-frame clones and omits some. The table lists about 300,000 clones, approximately 85% of them singletons, with under 2.5% in the top ten. The chain couples TRBV27 to TRBJ2-4; D is unresolved. Sequencing was carried out using PBMCs or T cells enriched from blood (not recorded which). The sequence was collected from a man aged 25-45 years who had recovered from COVID-19. CDR3 in DNA: TGTGCCAGCAGTTCGAACACGGGTCTAGCCAAAAACATTCAGTACTTC. It yields the protein CASSSNTGLAKNIQYF.